Listed here are 17 T cell receptor beta chains from one sample, sequenced in a study of human T cells and chemical hapten exposure. TCRdb recomputed calls from the RACE reads with MiXCR, one row per CDR3 protein. The profile shows approximately 59,000 distinct CDR3 sequences, approximately 6.2% of them singletons. Sample time point: healthy volunteer bleed at 6 weeks. Someone pulled total RNA out of unfractionated whole blood. The sequenced sample was whole blood. These receptors were taken from a female donor in good health. Some clones in this sample may be carry-over from other donors' samples.

This clonotype has ten or more counts. This CDR3 reads CASSFPPPDTQYF. In DNA, the CDR3 is TGTGCCAGCAGCTTCCCTCCCCCCGATACGCAGTATTTT. The J gene is TRBJ2-3, the V gene TRBV7-2; no firm D call. Trimming took off 3 bases at V and 6 bases at J, with 10 bases between the two ends. Germline-derived CDR1 and CDR2 are SGHTA and FQGNSA. This CDR3 is built from 13 residues.

This clonotype occurred many times. CDR3: CSARDVGEYGYTF. In nucleotides, the CDR3 is TGCAGTGCTAGAGATGTAGGGGAGTATGGCTACACCTTC. The chain joins TRBV20-1 to TRBJ1-2, with D maybe TRBD1 (5 bases). CDR3 size: 13 residues. CDR1 DFQATT and CDR2 SNEGSKA come from the germline V gene (reference sequence). V shed 0 bases and J shed 5 bases, with 10 bases lying between them.

This clonotype was recorded many times. The chain combines TRBV6-2 or TRBV6-3 with TRBJ2-7; 13 nucleotides match TRBD2. V was clipped by 2 bases and J by 6 bases; unmatched bases: 19. Germline V CDR1 and CDR2: MNHEY, SVGEGT. This CDR3 region has 20 residues. This chain's CDR3 is CASSYEFGTGTSGRVGEQYF. The DNA of the CDR3 is TGTGCCAGCAGTTACGAGTTCGGGACAGGAACTAGCGGGAGGGTTGGCGAGCAGTACTTC.

The J gene is TRBJ2-5, the V gene TRBV6-5, with a possible D match to TRBD2 (5 bases). This CDR3 has 16 amino acids. Per the germline V gene, CDR1 is MNHEY and CDR2 is SVGAGI. The V gene lost 5 bases and the J gene lost 4 bases, with 20 bases spanning the gap. In nucleotides, the CDR3 is TGTGCCAGCAGTCCCTCACTAGGAAGGGTCCGAGAGACCCAGTACTTC. Translation gives CASSPSLGRVRETQYF.

This clonotype was counted ten times or more. CDR3 nucleotide sequence: TGTGCCAGCAGTTTAACTAGCGGTTACAATGAGCAGTTCTTC. Translated, it gives CASSLTSGYNEQFF. The chain links TRBV28 to TRBJ2-1; 8 bases map to TRBD2. Per germline, CDR1 MDHEN and CDR2 SYDVKM. The CDR3 has 14 residues. The trim removed 2 bases at V and 4 bases at J, leaving 1 base unmatched.

This chain connects TRBV11-3 to TRBJ2-7; tentatively, D is TRBD2 (5 bases). This CDR3 comprises 13 residues. In germline, CDR1 is SGHNT, CDR2 YENEEA. V was clipped by 1 base and J by 5 bases, with 9 bases between them. This CDR3 is CASSLGRGDEQYF. As DNA, the CDR3 is TGTGCCAGCAGCTTAGGTCGGGGTGACGAGCAGTACTTC.

A note on this clonotype: Possible read error: a much larger clone is one base away. This chain connects TRBV12-3 or TRBV12-4 to TRBJ2-1; 11 bases agree with TRBD2. This CDR3 region has 16 residues. DNA of the CDR3: TGTGCCAACAGTCCCTTTAGCGGGAGGGCCAATGGTGAGCAGTTCTTC. This sequence encodes CANSPFSGRANGEQFF.

J is TRBJ2-1 and V is TRBV30; weak D call: TRBD2 (6 bases). V was clipped by 2 bases and J by 8 bases, with 16 bases between them. The germline V gene encodes CDR1 GTSNPN and CDR2 SVGIG (reference sequence). The CDR3 spans 14 residues. As DNA, the CDR3 is TGTGCCTGGAGTCCTGACTGGGGGGTCGATGAGCAGTTCTTC. As protein: CAWSPDWGVDEQFF.

This clonotype was seen at least ten times. V usage is TRBV2 and J usage is TRBJ2-3; D is perhaps TRBD2 (6 bases). The CDR3 is 13 residues long. Germline-derived CDR1 and CDR2 are SNHLY and FYNNEI. V was clipped by 6 bases and J by 1 base, with 8 bases between them. The DNA of the CDR3 is TGTGCCAGCAGGCGGGACGGCACAGATACGCAGTATTTT. This codes for CASRRDGTDTQYF. Based on the CDR3 plus reference TRBV2 and TRBJ2-3, the full variable domain is EPEVTQTPSHQVTQMGQEVILRCVPISNHLYFYWYRQILGQKVEFLVSFYNNEISEKSEIFDDQFSVERPDGSNFTLKIRSTKLEDSAMYFCASRRDGTDTQYFGPGTRLTVL.

This clonotype was found a few times. The V call is TRBV28, the J call TRBJ2-3, with a possible D match to TRBD2 (6 bases). The germline CDR1 and CDR2 sequences are MDHEN and SYDVKM. V lost 1 base to trimming and J lost 1 base, with 12 bases between them. The CDR3 runs to 16 residues. In nucleotides, the CDR3 is TGTGCCAGCAGTTTATCTCGGGGGAGCGGCACAGATACGCAGTATTTT. Translation: CASSLSRGSGTDTQYF.

This clonotype was seen a few times. The chain recombines TRBV12-3 or TRBV12-4 with TRBJ1-4; 8 bases align to TRBD1. With V trimmed by 6 bases and J by 6 bases, 3 bases remained unmatched. The CDR3 totals 13 residues. CDR3 sequence reads: CASSPTGDEKLFF. The CDR3 DNA follows: TGTGCCAGCAGCCCGACAGGGGATGAAAAACTGTTTTTT.

This clonotype appeared a few times. The CDR3 loop is CSASYRGGQPQHF. In DNA form, the CDR3 reads TGCAGTGCTAGTTACAGGGGGGGGCAGCCCCAGCATTTT. The chain carries TRBV20-1 and TRBJ1-5, with 8 bases matching TRBD1. CDR3 length: 13 residues. V dropped 3 bases and J dropped 7; count of bases not matched to a gene: 5. Germline V gene data show CDR1 as DFQATT and CDR2 as SNEGSKA (reference sequence).

Many counts were recorded for this clonotype. The V call is TRBV2, the J call TRBJ2-7; the D is unclear. CDR3 length: 11 residues. Trimming shortened V by 4 bases and J by 5 bases, and 6 bases separated the two germline ends. Germline V gene data show CDR1 as SNHLY and CDR2 as FYNNEI. In DNA form, the CDR3 reads TGTGCCAGCAGTGGCAGGAACGAGCAGTACTTC. Translating it yields CASSGRNEQYF.

This sequence joins TRBV3-1 and TRBJ2-3; maybe TRBD1 (5 bases). The CDR3 loop spans 12 amino acids. Trimming removed 6 bases at V and 5 bases at J, with 9 bases between. Germline-derived CDR1 and CDR2 are LGHDT and YNNKEL (reference sequence). The CDR3, as DNA: TGTGCCAGCAGAAGCGACAGAGATACGCAGTATTTT. Amino acids: CASRSDRDTQYF.

V usage is TRBV5-1 and J usage is TRBJ2-5, with 7 positions matching TRBD1. CDR1 is SGHRS, CDR2 YFSETQ, per germline. This CDR3 spans 14 amino acids. The junction had 4 bases not matched to a gene; V was cut back by 2 bases and J by 3 bases. The CDR3 loop is CASSFGQDKETQYF. The CDR3 DNA reads as TGCGCCAGCAGCTTTGGACAGGACAAAGAGACCCAGTACTTC.

This clonotype was seen many times. V usage is TRBV28 and J usage is TRBJ2-7; D possibly matches TRBD1 or TRBD2 (5 bases each). This CDR3 is built from 13 residues. Germline values: CDR1 MDHEN, CDR2 SYDVKM. V was pared by 4 bases and J by 7 bases, with 14 bases between. The CDR3 loop is CASSSSGTGEQYF. For the CDR3, the DNA is TGTGCCAGCAGTTCCTCCGGGACCGGTGAGCAGTACTTC.

V gene TRBV7-9 combines with J gene TRBJ2-3; 14 bases align to TRBD2. CDR3 size: 16 residues. Trimming cost V 3 bases and J 6 bases; bases outside gene matches: 5. CDR1 is SEHNR, CDR2 FQNEAQ, per germline (reference sequence). DNA of the CDR3: TGTGCCAGCAGCTTCGGACTAGCGGGAGGCATGGATACGCAGTATTTT. It encodes CASSFGLAGGMDTQYF. Looking up the rest from reference TRBV7-9 and TRBJ2-3 gives the full variable domain: DTGVSQNPRHKITKRGQNVTFRCDPISEHNRLYWYRQTLGQGPEFLTYFQNEAQLEKSRLLSDRFSAERPKGSFSTLEIQRTEQGDSAMYLCASSFGLAGGMDTQYFGPGTRLTVL.